One sample yielded the 25 T cell receptor beta chains listed below, sequenced in a study of blood T cell repertoires in COVID-19. The method was immunoSEQ multiplex PCR; TCRdb's version includes in-frame clones alone and lacks a portion of them. The sample lists a few hundred thousand clones, approximately 86% occurring once. The sequenced material came from peripheral blood. All receptors derive from a man aged 40-49 years who had recovered from COVID-19.

V usage is TRBV3-1 (or the pseudogene TRBV3-2) and J usage is TRBJ2-1, with 9 bases matching TRBD2. Germline-derived CDR1 and CDR2 are LGHDT and YNNKEL (reference sequence). V gave up 3 bases and J gave up 13 bases; unmatched junction bases: 10. This CDR3 is built from 14 residues. This CDR3 is CASSQASRGLAQFF. DNA for the CDR3: TGTGCCAGCAGCCAGGCAAGTCGGGGACTAGCCCAGTTCTTC.

The chain carries TRBV5-6 and TRBJ1-4; unclear D gene. The length of the CDR3 is 15 residues. CDR1 is SGHDT and CDR2 is YYEEEE in the germline V gene. V was clipped by 0 bases and J by 8 bases, with 14 bases between them. The CDR3 protein is CASSLAGSLGEKLFF. The DNA of the CDR3 is TGTGCCAGCAGCTTGGCCGGGTCTCTAGGCGAAAAACTGTTTTTT.

V gene TRBV5-4 combines with J gene TRBJ1-2; possibly TRBD1 for D (5 bases). Germline CDR1 and CDR2: SGHNT and YYREEE (reference sequence). The CDR3 runs 15 residues. V was pared by 4 bases and J by 7 bases, with 20 bases between. In DNA, the CDR3 is TGTGCCAGCAGCCGTCAAAGCGTAGGGGATCCTGGCTACACCTTC. Its protein is CASSRQSVGDPGYTF.

The chain is built from TRBV21-1 and TRBJ2-7; the DNA was not used to check the table's D call, TRBD2. TRBV21-1 is labeled a pseudogene. The CDR3 is 16 residues long. This chain's CDR3 is CASSKVVPSDPYEQYF. The CDR3 nucleotides are TGTGCCAGCAGCAAAGTAGTTCCTAGCGACCCCTACGAGCAGTACTTC.

The rearrangement joins TRBV11-2 to TRBJ2-7; 10 bases map to TRBD1. Trimming cost V 2 bases and J 3 bases; bases outside gene matches: 16. The CDR3 has 19 amino acids. Germline V gene data show CDR1 as SGHAT and CDR2 as FQNNGV. Here the CDR3 DNA reads TGTGCCAGCAGCTTATCATTCGGCCCCCGGGGGGACAGGGGCTACGAGCAGTACTTC. This gives the protein CASSLSFGPRGDRGYEQYF.

The chain uses TRBV29-1 and TRBJ1-1, with TRBD1 matching over 12 bases. With V trimmed by 6 bases and J by 3 bases, 5 bases remained unmatched. The CDR3 is 14 residues long. CDR1 SQVTM and CDR2 ANQGSEA come from the germline V gene. The CDR3 spells CSVGTGGEYTEAFF. CDR3 bases: TGCAGCGTGGGGACAGGGGGCGAGTACACTGAAGCTTTCTTT.

The chain combines TRBV4-3 with TRBJ1-2; D is possibly TRBD1 (6 bases). V lost 4 bases and J lost 1, with 13 bases in between. The germline V gene has CDR1 LGHNA and CDR2 YSLEER. The CDR3 extends over 15 amino acids. In DNA, the CDR3 is TGCGCCAGCAGCCTAGGGGTGGACAGTAACTATGGCTACACCTTC. Its protein product is CASSLGVDSNYGYTF.

The chain couples TRBV19 to TRBJ1-1; D gene unclear. V gave up 4 bases and J gave up 6 bases, with 12 bases separating them. This CDR3 comprises 13 residues. Germline CDR1 and CDR2: LNHDA and SQIVND (reference sequence). The DNA of the CDR3 is TGTGCCAGTAGTACTGTCTCGCGGGCTGAAGCTTTCTTT. It encodes CASSTVSRAEAFF.

The rearrangement joins TRBV2 to TRBJ1-3; D remains unclear. The CDR3 length is 12 residues. The V gene's germline CDR1 is SNHLY and CDR2 FYNNEI. V was cut by 6 bases and J by 0 bases, with 3 bases left in between. CDR3 coding DNA: TGTGCCAGCAGGAGCTCTGGAAACACCATATATTTT. It codes for CASRSSGNTIYF.

The chain joins TRBV5-5 to TRBJ2-1; TRBD2 aligns across 8 bases. This CDR3 contains 16 residues. The germline gives CDR1 SGHKS, CDR2 YYEKEE (reference sequence). Trimming cost V 0 bases and J 8 bases; bases outside gene matches: 10. The CDR3 is CASSLEWLAGSYEQFF. The CDR3 DNA sequence: TGTGCCAGCAGCTTGGAATGGCTAGCGGGTAGCTATGAGCAGTTCTTC.

There are a few counts of this clone. The genes are TRBV7-9 and TRBJ1-3; possibly TRBD1 for D (6 bases). The CDR3 has 12 amino acids. Trimming shortened V by 6 bases and J by 14 bases, and 17 bases separated the two germline ends. CDR1 and CDR2 (germline): SEHNR, FQNEAQ (reference sequence). The CDR3, as DNA: TGTGCCAGCAGGGATATAGTCAGGGGCCTATATTTT. It specifies CASRDIVRGLYF. The complete variable domain, with remaining parts taken from reference TRBV7-9 and TRBJ1-3, reads DTGVSQNPRHKITKRGQNVTFRCDPISEHNRLYWYRQTLGQGPEFLTYFQNEAQLEKSRLLSDRFSAERPKGSFSTLEIQRTEQGDSAMYLCASRDIVRGLYFGEGSWLTVV.

This chain uses TRBV7-2 with TRBJ1-2; TRBD1 might be the D (6 bases). Germline V gene data show CDR1 as SGHTA and CDR2 as FQGNSA. The CDR3 sequence is 16 residues long. The V end lost 3 bases, the J end lost 7 bases, and 21 bases lay between the germline ends. CDR3 residues: CASSFNSYGTIAGYTF. As DNA, the CDR3 is TGTGCCAGCAGCTTCAATTCTTACGGGACAATTGCTGGCTACACCTTC.

The V gene is TRBV12-5, the J gene TRBJ1-2; D unresolved. The CDR3 is 12 residues long. Per the germline V gene, CDR1 is LGHNT and CDR2 is FRNRAP. V gave up 0 bases and J gave up 4 bases, with 3 bases separating them. DNA for the CDR3: TGTGCTAGTGGTTTGGTTATCTATGGCTACACCTTC. Encoded protein: CASGLVIYGYTF. Variable domain in full (rest from reference TRBV12-5 and TRBJ1-2): DARVTQTPRHKVTEMGQEVTMRCQPILGHNTVFWYRQTMMQGLELLAYFRNRAPLDDSGMPKDRFSAEMPDATLATLKIQPSEPRDSAVYFCASGLVIYGYTFGSGTRLTVV.

This chain joins TRBV6-5 and TRBJ1-3; D unresolved. The V and J ends lost 6 bases and 1 base respectively, with 13 bases between them. CDR3 length: 15 amino acids. Germline V gene sequence: CDR1 MNHEY, CDR2 SVGAGI. Here the CDR3 DNA reads TGTGCCAGCAGATCCCGGTCAGGATCTGGAAACACCATATATTTT. Amino acid sequence: CASRSRSGSGNTIYF.

J is TRBJ2-1 and V is TRBV19; 7 bases match TRBD2. The CDR3 is 15 amino acids. The ends lost 7 bases at V and 10 bases at J; junction bases unmatched: 16. Germline V gives CDR1 LNHDA, CDR2 SQIVND (reference sequence). CDR3 region: CASTQGGRDLWEQFF. CDR3 sequence (DNA): TGTGCCAGTACCCAAGGAGGGAGGGATCTTTGGGAGCAGTTCTTC. The variable domain in full, completed from reference TRBV19 and TRBJ2-1, reads DGGITQSPKYLFRKEGQNVTLSCEQNLNHDAMYWYRQDPGQGLRLIYYSQIVNDFQKGDIAEGYSVSREKKESFPLTVTSAQKNPTAFYLCASTQGGRDLWEQFFGPGTRLTVL.

This chain joins TRBV4-3 and TRBJ2-1; 11 nucleotides match TRBD2. Germline trimming cut 4 bases from V and 4 bases from J; bases unmatched to any gene: 3. Looked up from germline, CDR1 is LGHNA and CDR2 is YSLEER. The length of the CDR3 is 15 residues. The CDR3 sequence: CASSRRLAGYNEQFF. The DNA for the CDR3 is TGCGCCAGCAGCCGACGACTAGCGGGGTACAATGAGCAGTTCTTC.

This sequence joins TRBV6-5 and TRBJ2-4; no clear D. Germline CDR1 MNHEY, CDR2 SVGAGI. V lost 9 bases, J lost 7 bases, and 10 bases lay in between. The CDR3 runs to 11 residues. The CDR3: CASRRGNIQYF. The CDR3 region has the DNA TGTGCCAGTAGGCGAGGTAACATTCAGTACTTC.

The rearrangement uses TRBV7-2 and TRBJ2-3; TRBD2 matches 12 bases. The CDR3 has 17 amino acids. CDR1 is SGHTA, CDR2 FQGNSA, per germline. J gave up 5 bases and V 2 bases, and 8 bases lay outside the gene matches. The CDR3 nucleotides read TGTGCCAGCAGCTTACGACTAGCGGGGGCCCCGGGAGATACGCAGTATTTT. Amino acids: CASSLRLAGAPGDTQYF.

The V call is TRBV28, the J call TRBJ1-1, with D possibly matching TRBD1 (6 bases). The V gene lost 6 bases and the J gene lost 1 base, with 12 bases spanning the gap. CDR3 size: 14 residues. Germline V lookup: CDR1 MDHEN, CDR2 SYDVKM. The DNA for the CDR3 is TGTGCCAGCAGGCAACAGGGTCCGAACACTGAAGCTTTCTTT. It codes for CASRQQGPNTEAFF. The variable domain in full, completed from reference TRBV28 and TRBJ1-1, reads DVKVTQSSRYLVKRTGEKVFLECVQDMDHENMFWYRQDPGLGLRLIYFSYDVKMKEKGDIPEGYSVSREKKERFSLILESASTNQTSMYLCASRQQGPNTEAFFGQGTRLTVV.

Only one count was recorded for this clone. V is TRBV5-4 and J is TRBJ2-7; D perhaps matches TRBD1 (5 bases). Trimming pared 4 bases from V and 11 bases from J, leaving 13 bases between. The CDR3 runs to 11 residues. CDR1 is SGHNT, CDR2 YYREEE, per germline (reference sequence). Written as DNA, the CDR3 is TGTGCCAGCAGCGACGCGCGCAGGGAGTACTTC. This gives the protein CASSDARREYF.

The chain combines TRBV5-6 with TRBJ2-4; D gene uncertain. The germline V and J ends were trimmed by 1 base and 0 bases, with 11 bases remaining between them. The CDR3 has 16 amino acids. In germline, CDR1 is SGHDT, CDR2 YYEEEE. The CDR3 spells CASSLLRLIAKNIQYF. DNA for the CDR3: TGTGCCAGCAGCTTGCTGAGACTCATAGCCAAAAACATTCAGTACTTC.

The CDR3 bases are TGCAGCGTTCCCGGGGGTCCTGGGGCCAACGTCCTGACTTTC. This translates into CSVPGGPGANVLTF. The chain links TRBV29-1 to TRBJ2-6, with D possibly TRBD2 on 6 matching bases. V lost 5 bases to trimming and J lost 2 bases, with 10 bases between them. The CDR3 totals 14 residues. Germline-derived CDR1 and CDR2 are SQVTM and ANQGSEA.

This chain connects TRBV6-5 to TRBJ2-7, with TRBD2 matching over 7 bases. The germline CDR1 and CDR2 sequences are MNHEY and SVGAGI. The CDR3 extends over 13 amino acids. V dropped 10 bases and J dropped 0; count of bases not matched to a gene: 6. CDR3: CATRGLSSYEQYF. Written as DNA, the CDR3 is TGTGCCACCCGGGGACTAAGCTCCTACGAGCAGTACTTC.

The chain employs TRBV24-1 and TRBJ1-1; D is ambiguous. V lost 4 bases and J 4 bases, leaving 12 bases between the germline ends. The length of the CDR3 is 14 residues. The germline CDR1 and CDR2 sequences are KGHDR and SFDVKD. CDR3 loop: CATSESVRSTEAFF. CDR3 nucleotides: TGTGCCACCAGTGAGTCAGTCCGGAGCACTGAAGCTTTCTTT.

V is TRBV4-3 and J is TRBJ2-1, with D uncertain. Per the germline V gene, CDR1 is LGHNA and CDR2 is YSLEER. V was trimmed by 4 bases and J by 6 bases, leaving 13 bases between them. This CDR3 contains 14 residues. CDR3 residues: CASSRDSYPNEQFF. The CDR3 nucleotides read TGCGCCAGCAGCCGAGATAGCTACCCCAATGAGCAGTTCTTC.